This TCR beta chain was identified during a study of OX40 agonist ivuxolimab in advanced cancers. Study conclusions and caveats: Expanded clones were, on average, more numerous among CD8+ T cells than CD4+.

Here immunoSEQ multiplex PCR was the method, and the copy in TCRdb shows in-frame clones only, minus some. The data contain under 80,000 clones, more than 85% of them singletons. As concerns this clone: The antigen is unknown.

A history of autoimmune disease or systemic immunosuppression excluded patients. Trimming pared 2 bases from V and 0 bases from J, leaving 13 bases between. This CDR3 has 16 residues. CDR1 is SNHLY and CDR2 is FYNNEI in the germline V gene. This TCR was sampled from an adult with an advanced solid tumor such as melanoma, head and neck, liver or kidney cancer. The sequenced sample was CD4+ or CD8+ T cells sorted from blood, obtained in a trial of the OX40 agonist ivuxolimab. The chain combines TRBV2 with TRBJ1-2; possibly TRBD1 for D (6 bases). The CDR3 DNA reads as TGTGCCAGCAGTGAATCGACGTGGACAGCTAACTATGGCTACACCTTC. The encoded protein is CASSESTWTANYGYTF.